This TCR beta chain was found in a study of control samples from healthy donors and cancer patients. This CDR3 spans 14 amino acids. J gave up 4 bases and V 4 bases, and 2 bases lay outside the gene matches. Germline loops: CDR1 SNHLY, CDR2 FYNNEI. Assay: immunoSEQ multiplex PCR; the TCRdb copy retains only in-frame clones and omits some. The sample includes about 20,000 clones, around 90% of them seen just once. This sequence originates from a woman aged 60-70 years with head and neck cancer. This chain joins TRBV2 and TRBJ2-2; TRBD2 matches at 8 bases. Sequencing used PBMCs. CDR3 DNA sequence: TGTGCCAGCAGTGTCAGCGGGAGCACCGGGGAGCTGTTTTTT. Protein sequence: CASSVSGSTGELFF.